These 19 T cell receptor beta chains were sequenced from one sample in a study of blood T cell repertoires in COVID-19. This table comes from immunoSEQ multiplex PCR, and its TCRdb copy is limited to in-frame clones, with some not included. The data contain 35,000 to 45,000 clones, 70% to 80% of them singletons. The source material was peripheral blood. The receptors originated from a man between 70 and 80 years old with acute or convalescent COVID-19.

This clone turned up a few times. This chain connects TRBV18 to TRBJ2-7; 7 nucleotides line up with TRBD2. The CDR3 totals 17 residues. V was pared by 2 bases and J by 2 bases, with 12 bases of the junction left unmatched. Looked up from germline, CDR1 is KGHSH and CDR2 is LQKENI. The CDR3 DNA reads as TGTGCCAGCTCACCAATCGCTCTTCTAGCGGAGGCCTACGAGCAGTACTTC. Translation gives CASSPIALLAEAYEQYF.

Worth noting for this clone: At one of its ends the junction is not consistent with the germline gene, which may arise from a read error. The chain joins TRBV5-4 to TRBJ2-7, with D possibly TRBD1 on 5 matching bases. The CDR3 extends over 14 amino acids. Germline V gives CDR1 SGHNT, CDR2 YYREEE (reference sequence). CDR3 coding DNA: TGTGCCAGCAGCTTGGAGACAGCCTCCGACGAGCAGTACTTC. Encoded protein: CASSLETASDEQYF.

The CDR3 DNA is TGCGCCAGCAGCCAAGATACTAGCGCATCCTACAATGAGCAGTTCTTC. It specifies CASSQDTSASYNEQFF. The chain employs TRBV4-1 and TRBJ2-1; 7 nucleotides align to TRBD2. The CDR3 spans 16 residues. V shed 0 bases and J 1 base; nucleotides not matched to a gene: 3. Germline values: CDR1 MGHRA, CDR2 YSYEKL.

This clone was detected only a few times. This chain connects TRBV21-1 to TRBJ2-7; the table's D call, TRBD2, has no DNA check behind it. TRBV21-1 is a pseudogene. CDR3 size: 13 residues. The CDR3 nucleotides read TGTGCCAGCAGCAATGTTGCGGCTCACGAGCAGTACTTC. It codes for CASSNVAAHEQYF.

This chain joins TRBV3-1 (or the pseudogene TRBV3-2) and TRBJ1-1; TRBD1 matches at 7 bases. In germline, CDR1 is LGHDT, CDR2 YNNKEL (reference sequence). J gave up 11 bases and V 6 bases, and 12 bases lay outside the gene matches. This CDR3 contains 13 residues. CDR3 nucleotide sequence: TGTGCCAGCAGTTCAACAGGGGCCAACCGGGCTTTCTTT. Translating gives CASSSTGANRAFF.

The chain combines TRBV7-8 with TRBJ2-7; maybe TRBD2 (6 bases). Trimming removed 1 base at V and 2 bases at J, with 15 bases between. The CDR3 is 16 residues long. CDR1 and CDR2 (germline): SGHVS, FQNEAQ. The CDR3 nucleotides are TGTGCCAGCAGCTTAGATGCTAGCGCCCGTCCCTACGAGCAGTACTTC. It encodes CASSLDASARPYEQYF.

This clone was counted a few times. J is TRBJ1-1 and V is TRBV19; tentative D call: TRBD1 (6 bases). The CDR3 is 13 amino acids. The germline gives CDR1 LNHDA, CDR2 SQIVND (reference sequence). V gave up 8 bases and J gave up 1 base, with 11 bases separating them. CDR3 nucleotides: TGTGCCAGTCAATGGACAGCGAACACTGAAGCTTTCTTT. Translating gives CASQWTANTEAFF.

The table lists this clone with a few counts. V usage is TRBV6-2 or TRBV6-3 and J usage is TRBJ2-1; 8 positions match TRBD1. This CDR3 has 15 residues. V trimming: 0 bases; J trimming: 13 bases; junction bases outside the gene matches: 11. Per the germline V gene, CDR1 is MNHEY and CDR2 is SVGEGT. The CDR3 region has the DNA TGTGCCAGCAGTTACTCGACAGACAGGGGTTTGATTCAGTTCTTC. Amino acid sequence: CASSYSTDRGLIQFF.

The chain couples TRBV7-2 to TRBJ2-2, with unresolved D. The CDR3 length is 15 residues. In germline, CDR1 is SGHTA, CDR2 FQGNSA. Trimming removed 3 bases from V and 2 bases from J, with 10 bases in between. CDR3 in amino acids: CASSFPTVNTGELFF. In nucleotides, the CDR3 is TGTGCCAGCAGCTTTCCTACGGTAAACACCGGGGAGCTGTTTTTT.

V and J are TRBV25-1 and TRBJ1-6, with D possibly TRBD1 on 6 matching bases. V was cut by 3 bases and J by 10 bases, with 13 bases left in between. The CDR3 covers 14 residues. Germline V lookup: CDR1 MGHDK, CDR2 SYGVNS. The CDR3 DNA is TGTGCCAGCAGTGAGGGGGGGGCAGGATCACCCCTCCACTTT. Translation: CASSEGGAGSPLHF.

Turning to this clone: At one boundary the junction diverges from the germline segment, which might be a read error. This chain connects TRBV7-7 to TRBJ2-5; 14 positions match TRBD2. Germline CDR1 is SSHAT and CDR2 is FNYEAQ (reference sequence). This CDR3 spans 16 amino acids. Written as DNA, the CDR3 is TGTGCTAGCAGCTCCGGGACTAGCGGGAGTAGAGAGACCCAGTACTTC. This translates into CASSSGTSGSRETQYF.

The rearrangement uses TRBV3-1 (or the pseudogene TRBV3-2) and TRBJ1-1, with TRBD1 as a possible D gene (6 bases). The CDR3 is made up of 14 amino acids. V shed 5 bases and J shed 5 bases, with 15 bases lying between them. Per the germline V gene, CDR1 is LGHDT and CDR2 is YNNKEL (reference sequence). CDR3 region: CASSNRQAGTEAFF. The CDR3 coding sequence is TGTGCCAGCAGCAACCGACAGGCAGGAACTGAAGCTTTCTTT.

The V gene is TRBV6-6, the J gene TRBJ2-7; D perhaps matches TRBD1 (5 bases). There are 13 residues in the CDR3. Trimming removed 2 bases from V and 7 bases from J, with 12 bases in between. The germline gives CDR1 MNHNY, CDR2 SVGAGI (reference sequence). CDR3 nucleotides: TGTGCCAGCAGTTACGACAGTAGATGGGAGCAGTACTTC. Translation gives CASSYDSRWEQYF.

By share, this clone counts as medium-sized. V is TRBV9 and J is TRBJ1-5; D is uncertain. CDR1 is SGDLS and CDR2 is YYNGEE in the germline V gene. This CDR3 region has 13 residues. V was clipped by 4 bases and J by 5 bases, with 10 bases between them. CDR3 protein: CASSSAGDQPQHF. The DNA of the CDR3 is TGTGCCAGCAGCTCAGCGGGCGATCAGCCCCAGCATTTT.

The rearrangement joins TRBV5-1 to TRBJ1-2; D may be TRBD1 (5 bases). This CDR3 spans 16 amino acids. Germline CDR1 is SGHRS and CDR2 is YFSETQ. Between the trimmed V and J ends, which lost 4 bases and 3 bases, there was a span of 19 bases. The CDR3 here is CASSPDLAAGDYGYTF. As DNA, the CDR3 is TGCGCCAGCAGCCCAGACCTTGCAGCGGGGGACTATGGCTACACCTTC.

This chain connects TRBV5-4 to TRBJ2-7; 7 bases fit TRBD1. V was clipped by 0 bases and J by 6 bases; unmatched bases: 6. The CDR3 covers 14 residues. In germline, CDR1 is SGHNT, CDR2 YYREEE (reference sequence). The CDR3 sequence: CASSLVGGESEQYF. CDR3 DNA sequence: TGTGCCAGCAGCTTGGTAGGGGGCGAGAGCGAGCAGTACTTC.

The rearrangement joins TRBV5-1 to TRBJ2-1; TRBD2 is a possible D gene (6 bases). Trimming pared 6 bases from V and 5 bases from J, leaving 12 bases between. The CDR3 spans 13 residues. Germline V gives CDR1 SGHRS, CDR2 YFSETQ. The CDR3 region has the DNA TGCGCCAGCACCGTGTGGGGGGACAATGAGCAGTTCTTC. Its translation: CASTVWGDNEQFF.

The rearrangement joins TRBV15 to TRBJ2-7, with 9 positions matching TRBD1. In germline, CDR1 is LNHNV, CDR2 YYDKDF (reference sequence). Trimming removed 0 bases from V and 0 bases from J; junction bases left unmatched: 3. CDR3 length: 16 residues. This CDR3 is CATSRDGTGSSYEQYF. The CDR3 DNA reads TGTGCCACCAGCAGAGATGGGACAGGGAGCTCCTACGAGCAGTACTTC.

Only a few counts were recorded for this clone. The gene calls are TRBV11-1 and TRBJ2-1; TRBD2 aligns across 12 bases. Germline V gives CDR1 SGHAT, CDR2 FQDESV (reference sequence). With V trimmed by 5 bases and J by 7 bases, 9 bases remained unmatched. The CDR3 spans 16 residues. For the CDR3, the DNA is TGTGCCAGCAGCCTGCTAGCGGGAGGGTTGGGGAATGAGCAGTTCTTC. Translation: CASSLLAGGLGNEQFF.